This T cell receptor (beta chain) originates from a study of T-cell reconstitution after alpha-beta-depleted transplantation in children. Overall study results and limits: T cells produced anew were the main source of T-cell counts and diversity one year after transplant.

With respect to this clonotype: Its antigen is still unknown.

The germline V gene encodes CDR1 MDHEN and CDR2 SYDVKM. Trimming removed 7 bases from V and 5 bases from J; junction bases left unmatched: 8. The CDR3 runs to 16 residues. The TCRbeta library was prepared with unique molecular identifiers. One entry per CDR3 protein results from TCRdb running MiXCR on the PCR reads. The sample records about 460,000 distinct CDR3 sequences, over 9.5% being singletons. Sequencing used PBMCs, obtained before TCRalphabeta/CD19-depleted stem cell transplant. This TCR came from a child between 2 and 9 years old with inherited bone marrow failure, due to receive a stem cell transplant. The V call is TRBV28, the J call TRBJ2-3; 14 bases align to TRBD2. The CDR3: CASTMGLAGVRDTQYF. CDR3 DNA sequence: TGTGCCAGCACCATGGGACTAGCGGGAGTAAGAGATACGCAGTATTTT.